Reported below is one TCR beta chain. Sequenced by immunoSEQ multiplex PCR; TCRdb stores in-frame clones only, minus some. The sample lists about 210,000 clones; roughly 80% were seen once. The germline V and J ends were trimmed by 5 bases and 2 bases, with 12 bases remaining between them. The CDR3 has 15 residues. The V gene's germline CDR1 is SGHTA and CDR2 FQGTGA. This entry belongs to a study of blood T cell repertoires in COVID-19. The specimen was peripheral blood. This sequence joins TRBV7-3 and TRBJ2-2; tentatively, D is TRBD1 (6 bases). The source of this sequence is a middle-aged woman with active or convalescent COVID-19. The DNA of the CDR3 is TGTGCCAGCAGCCTTACAGGGTCAAACACCGGGGAGCTGTTTTTT. It codes for CASSLTGSNTGELFF. Together with reference TRBV7-3 and TRBJ2-2, the CDR3 gives the full variable domain: GAGVSQTPSNKVTEKGKYVELRCDPISGHTALYWYRQSLGQGPEFLIYFQGTGAADDSGLPNDRFFAVRPEGSVSTLKIQRTERGDSAVYLCASSLTGSNTGELFFGEGSRLTVL.